The rows below give T cell receptor beta chains drawn from one sample of a study of Ad26.COV2.S vaccination and SARS-CoV-2 variants. Here immunoSEQ multiplex PCR was the method, and the copy in TCRdb shows in-frame clones only, minus some. The data contain over 400,000 clones, about 90% of them singletons. The specimen was peripheral blood, collected in a trial of Ad26.COV2.S vaccine versus placebo. These receptors were collected from a person aged 18-65 years who received the Ad26.COV2.S COVID-19 vaccine or a placebo. CDR3s include the opening cysteine and the closing phenylalanine or tryptophan. D genes are given only for firm matches. Clone size is given for some rows only: seen once, a few or many times, or a class if the clone is expanded.

TRBJ1-6 . 14 . TRBV5-4 TGTGCCAGCAGCTTTTGGGGAGGGGGTTCACCCCTCCACTTT CASSFWGGGSPLHF
TRBJ2-7 . 14 . TRBV9 TGTGCCAGCAGCGTAGGCCACAGAACCTACGAGCAGTACTTC CASSVGHRTYEQYF
TRBJ1-1 . 13 . TRBV6-5 TGTGCCAGCAGCATACTAAAGAACACTGAAGCTTTCTTT CASSILKNTEAFF
TRBJ2-3 . 11 . TRBV12-3/TRBV12-4 TGTGCCAGCACCCAGCGGGATACGCAGTATTTT CASTQRDTQYF
TRBJ1-5 . 14 . TRBV18 TGTGCCAGCTCACCGGCCCGAGGCAATCAGCCCCAGCATTTT CASSPARGNQPQHF
TRBJ1-4 . 16 . TRBV28 TGTGCCAGCAGTCCAGTACTACAGGAGTGGCGTGAAAAACTGTTTTTT CASSPVLQEWREKLFF
TRBJ1-5 once 12 . TRBV6-2/TRBV6-3 TGTGCCAGCAGCGAGGCCAATCAGCCCCAGCATTTT CASSEANQPQHF
TRBJ1-4 once 15 . TRBV9 TGTGCCAGCAGCCCTATCTCGGGTCTAAATGAAAAACTGTTTTTT CASSPISGLNEKLFF
TRBJ2-6 . 15 . TRBV30 TGTGCCTGGACCCCCGGAGGCTCTGGGGCCAACGTCCTGACTTTC CAWTPGGSGANVLTF
TRBJ1-3 . 14 . TRBV9 TGTGCCAGCAGCGTAGCGATCTCTGGAAACACCATATATTTT CASSVAISGNTIYF
TRBJ2-7 . 13 . TRBV29-1 TGCAGCGTTGAAGACGGCAGGGGCTACGAGCAGTACTTC CSVEDGRGYEQYF
TRBJ2-5 . 13 . TRBV2 TGTGCCAGCACCGAGTGGGATGGAGAGACCCAGTACTTC CASTEWDGETQYF
TRBJ2-5 once 16 TRBD2 TRBV6-2/TRBV6-3 TGTGCCAGCAGTGACCGACTAGCGGGAGTGGTAGAGACCCAGTACTTC CASSDRLAGVVETQYF
TRBJ1-1 . 14 . TRBV3-1/TRBV3-2 TGTGCCAGCAGCCAAGATTGGGGGAACACTGAAGCTTTCTTT CASSQDWGNTEAFF
TRBJ2-1 . 15 TRBD2 TRBV9 TGTGCCAGCAGCGTAGGGGGGACTAGCGGAAATGAGCAGTTCTTC CASSVGGTSGNEQFF
TRBJ1-4 . 13 TRBD1 TRBV28 TGTGCCAGCGGGGACAGGAGTAATGAAAAACTGTTTTTT CASGDRSNEKLFF
TRBJ1-4 . 14 . TRBV10-3 TGTGCCATCAGTGAGACTAGAGCGGGTGAAAAACTGTTTTTT CAISETRAGEKLFF
TRBJ2-4 few 13 . TRBV29-1 TGCAGCGTTGAAGATCCGGACAGTTACATTCAGTACTTC CSVEDPDSYIQYF
TRBJ1-1 . 14 . TRBV18 TGTGCCAGCTCAACACAGGGATTTAACACTGAAGCTTTCTTT CASSTQGFNTEAFF
TRBJ1-2 . 15 . TRBV28 TGTGCCAGCAGTCCCCCTTCCGGCGGAACCTATGGCTACACCTTC CASSPPSGGTYGYTF